Each of the 32 T cell receptor beta chains below was sequenced from the same sample in a study of shared clonotypes between healthy human individuals. TCRdb keeps only in-frame clones here, not all; method: immunoSEQ multiplex PCR. Here the sample spans 1,100,000 or so clones, approximately 78% being singletons. The specimen sequenced was memory CD4+ T cells from PBMCs. Subset of the sample: CD45RA-negative fraction. The source is a man younger than 35 in good health. Some clones in this sample may be carry-over from other donors' samples.

The CDR3 protein is CASVGGAHGYTF. The CDR3 DNA reads TGTGCCAGCGTTGGGGGGGCGCATGGCTACACCTTC. The chain couples TRBV6-4 to TRBJ1-2, with D possibly TRBD1 on 6 matching bases. This CDR3 has 12 amino acids. The V end lost 8 bases, the J end lost 6 bases, and 13 bases lay between the germline ends. CDR1 and CDR2 (germline): MRHNA, SNTAGT.

About this clone itself: One junction end does not reproduce the germline sequence, and a read error may be involved. The chain uses TRBV6-6 and TRBJ2-7; the D gene is possibly TRBD1 (6 bases). The CDR3 sequence is 16 residues long. Germline V gives CDR1 MNHNY, CDR2 SVGAGI (reference sequence). The chain's CDR3 is CASNYGSGAPPYEQYF. The CDR3 DNA reads TGTGCCAGCAATTACGGATCAGGGGCCCCCCCCTACGAGCAGTACTTC.

The V gene is TRBV18, the J gene TRBJ1-3; D is unclear. CDR1 and CDR2 from the germline V gene are KGHSH and LQKENI. The V end was cut by 1 base, the J end by 8 bases, with 9 bases between. The length of the CDR3 is 13 residues. This CDR3 reads CASSPRGRDTIYF. The CDR3 DNA reads as TGTGCCAGCTCACCACGCGGCAGAGACACCATATATTTT. Filled out from reference TRBV18 and TRBJ1-3, the complete variable domain reads NAGVMQNPRHLVRRRGQEARLRCSPMKGHSHVYWYRQLPEEGLKFMVYLQKENIIDESGMPKERFSAEFPKEGPSILRIQQVVRGDSAAYFCASSPRGRDTIYFGEGSWLTVV.

This chain links TRBV7-2 with TRBJ2-7, with D possibly being TRBD1 or TRBD2 (5 bases each). CDR1 is SGHTA and CDR2 is FQGNSA in the germline V gene. Trimming cost V 7 bases and J 2 bases, with 18 bases left between them. The CDR3 runs to 15 residues. The CDR3 DNA reads TGTGCCAGCACCACTGCTGGGGGAACTCCCTACGAGCAGTACTTC. It is translated as CASTTAGGTPYEQYF.

The chain recombines TRBV5-4 with TRBJ2-2, with a possible D match to TRBD2 (5 bases). The germline CDR1 and CDR2 sequences are SGHNT and YYREEE (reference sequence). V dropped 6 bases and J dropped 2 bases, with 11 bases sitting between them. The CDR3 is 14 residues long. Here the CDR3 reads CASNMGANTGELFF. CDR3 DNA: TGTGCCAGCAATATGGGAGCTAACACCGGGGAGCTGTTTTTT.

J is TRBJ2-7 and V is TRBV7-8, with no clear D. Trimming shortened V by 5 bases and J by 4 bases, and 18 bases separated the two germline ends. Germline CDR1 and CDR2: SGHVS and FQNEAQ. The CDR3 is 15 residues long. CDR3 in amino acids: CASSPLFVTDYEQYF. The CDR3 DNA sequence: TGTGCCAGCAGCCCCCTATTTGTAACAGATTACGAGCAGTACTTC. The variable domain in full, with the rest retrieved from reference TRBV7-8 and TRBJ2-7, is GAGVSQSPRYKVAKRGQDVALRCDPISGHVSLFWYQQALGQGPEFLTYFQNEAQLDKSGLPSDRFFAERPEGSVSTLKIQRTQQEDSAVYLCASSPLFVTDYEQYFGPGTRLTVT.

This clone has more than one count but fewer than ten. The V call is TRBV7-9, the J call TRBJ2-3; D might be TRBD2 (5 bases). Germline-derived CDR1 and CDR2 are SEHNR and FQNEAQ (reference sequence). This CDR3 comprises 17 residues. Trimming took off 7 bases at V and 2 bases at J, with 22 bases between the two ends. The CDR3 protein is CASTKAGDGSPTDTQYF. CDR3 nucleotides: TGTGCCAGCACCAAGGCCGGGGATGGGAGCCCCACAGATACGCAGTATTTT.

This sequence joins TRBV2 and TRBJ1-5; D uncertain. V was clipped by 7 bases and J by 5 bases, with 15 bases between them. The germline V gene has CDR1 SNHLY and CDR2 FYNNEI. CDR3 size: 14 residues. This CDR3 is CASKGGQIYQPQHF. The CDR3 nucleotides are TGTGCCAGCAAGGGCGGGCAGATCTATCAGCCCCAGCATTTT. Full variable domain (rest looked up from reference TRBV2 and TRBJ1-5): EPEVTQTPSHQVTQMGQEVILRCVPISNHLYFYWYRQILGQKVEFLVSFYNNEISEKSEIFDDQFSVERPDGSNFTLKIRSTKLEDSAMYFCASKGGQIYQPQHFGDGTRLSIL.

The chain couples TRBV5-6 to TRBJ1-1; D gene ambiguous. The CDR3 runs 14 residues. Germline CDR1 is SGHDT and CDR2 is YYEEEE. Between the trimmed V and J ends, which lost 6 bases and 3 bases, there was a span of 15 bases. CDR3 protein: CASTPGGWHTEAFF. CDR3 coding DNA: TGTGCCAGCACCCCTGGAGGGTGGCACACTGAAGCTTTCTTT.

This rearrangement joins TRBV30 to TRBJ1-2; 12 bases are a match to TRBD1. V shed 5 bases, J shed 8 bases, and the junction held 9 bases outside the gene matches. CDR1 and CDR2 (germline): GTSNPN, SVGIG (reference sequence). There are 14 residues in the CDR3. The CDR3 DNA follows: TGTGCCTGGGAAGCGGGACAGGGGGCGAGAGGCTACACCTTC. It codes for CAWEAGQGARGYTF.

The chain combines TRBV28 with TRBJ2-7; TRBD1 matches 8 bases. Trimming at V came to 3 bases and at J to 0 bases, leaving 4 bases not matched to a gene. The germline gives CDR1 MDHEN, CDR2 SYDVKM. The CDR3 covers 15 residues. The CDR3: CASSFWGQVSYEQYF. The CDR3 DNA follows: TGTGCCAGCAGTTTCTGGGGACAGGTCTCCTACGAGCAGTACTTC.

The chain has TRBV10-3 and TRBJ2-3, with D perhaps assigned TRBD1 or TRBD2 (6 bases each). Trimming took off 2 bases at V and 2 bases at J, with 11 bases between the two ends. Germline values: CDR1 ENHRY, CDR2 SYGVKD. CDR3 length equals 15 residues. CDR3 amino acids: CAISEGPGATDTQYF. The CDR3 nucleotides are TGTGCCATCAGTGAGGGGCCGGGGGCCACAGATACGCAGTATTTT.

A few counts support this clone. This chain uses TRBV7-9 with TRBJ2-7; a possible D gene is TRBD1 (6 bases). The germline CDR1 and CDR2 sequences are SEHNR and FQNEAQ (reference sequence). V was pared by 6 bases and J by 7 bases, with 19 bases between. The length of the CDR3 is 14 residues. CDR3 sequence: CASRPTQGSGEQYF. In DNA form, the CDR3 reads TGTGCCAGCAGACCAACTCAGGGGTCCGGGGAGCAGTACTTC.

The rearrangement uses TRBV4-1 and TRBJ1-4, with TRBD1 matching 8 bases. Germline CDR1 reads MGHRA; CDR2 reads YSYEKL. V trimming: 1 base; J trimming: 8 bases; junction bases outside the gene matches: 6. This CDR3 region has 15 residues. In DNA form, the CDR3 reads TGCGCCAGCAGCCAAGTTTCGAACAGGGGGGAAAAACTGTTTTTT. As protein: CASSQVSNRGEKLFF.

This clone was observed at least ten times. This chain joins TRBV28 and TRBJ1-4; 8 bases map to TRBD1. This CDR3 spans 15 amino acids. The germline V gene encodes CDR1 MDHEN and CDR2 SYDVKM. The V gene end was trimmed by 0 bases and the J gene end by 8 bases; junction bases not matched to a gene: 5. CDR3 in amino acids: CASSLWGRGQEKLFF. The CDR3 DNA is TGTGCCAGCAGTTTATGGGGCAGGGGGCAGGAAAAACTGTTTTTT.

The chain is built from TRBV6-5 and TRBJ1-1; D gene uncertain. This CDR3 is 15 amino acids long. Trimming stripped 0 bases from V and 3 bases from J, with 11 bases between. From germline, CDR1 is MNHEY and CDR2 SVGAGI. The CDR3 region has the DNA TGTGCCAGCAGTTACTCGTCAATTTGGGACACTGAAGCTTTCTTT. It yields the protein CASSYSSIWDTEAFF.

V usage is TRBV7-8 and J usage is TRBJ2-7; 13 positions match TRBD2. J lost 0 bases, V lost 2 bases, and 4 bases had no gene match. Germline V gene lookup returns CDR1 SGHVS and CDR2 FQNEAQ. The CDR3 runs 17 residues. The CDR3, as DNA: TGTGCCAGCAGCTTACGGACTAGCGGGAGTTACTCCTACGAGCAGTACTTC. This sequence encodes CASSLRTSGSYSYEQYF.

This clone was seen a single time. This chain connects TRBV7-3 to TRBJ1-3; D is unclear. Germline values: CDR1 SGHTA, CDR2 FQGTGA. V was trimmed by 6 bases and J by 4 bases, leaving 10 bases between them. The CDR3 runs to 13 residues. CDR3 DNA: TGTGCCAGCAGTCCGCGGGTAGGAAACACCATATATTTT. Translated: CASSPRVGNTIYF. The variable domain in full, with the rest retrieved from reference TRBV7-3 and TRBJ1-3, is GAGVSQTPSNKVTEKGKYVELRCDPISGHTALYWYRQSLGQGPEFLIYFQGTGAADDSGLPNDRFFAVRPEGSVSTLKIQRTERGDSAVYLCASSPRVGNTIYFGEGSWLTVV.

The chain uses TRBV28 and TRBJ1-5, with D possibly TRBD1 on 5 matching bases. Germline V gene data show CDR1 as MDHEN and CDR2 as SYDVKM. Trimming took off 8 bases at V and 2 bases at J, with 13 bases between the two ends. The CDR3 is made up of 14 amino acids. This CDR3 reads CASRSRDRNQPQHF. CDR3 nucleotides: TGTGCCAGCCGCTCCCGGGACCGCAATCAGCCCCAGCATTTT.

The chain has TRBV25-1 and TRBJ2-3; weak D call: TRBD1 (6 bases). This CDR3 has 13 amino acids. Germline loops: CDR1 MGHDK, CDR2 SYGVNS. The ends were cut back, 1 base at V and 6 bases at J, with 8 bases in the middle. CDR3 amino acids: CASSESTGDTQYF. The DNA of the CDR3 is TGTGCCAGCAGTGAATCGACAGGCGATACGCAGTATTTT.

The count of this clone is one. The rearrangement uses TRBV9 and TRBJ2-3, with 11 nucleotides matching TRBD2. Germline trimming cut 2 bases from V and 6 bases from J; bases unmatched to any gene: 5. The CDR3 runs to 15 residues. Germline-derived CDR1 and CDR2 are SGDLS and YYNGEE. CDR3 sequence reads: CASSVGGTSGDTQYF. CDR3 in DNA: TGTGCCAGCAGCGTTGGAGGGACTAGCGGTGATACGCAGTATTTT. Variable domain in full (rest from reference TRBV9 and TRBJ2-3): DSGVTQTPKHLITATGQRVTLRCSPRSGDLSVYWYQQSLDQGLQFLIQYYNGEERAKGNILERFSAQQFPDLHSELNLSSLELGDSALYFCASSVGGTSGDTQYFGPGTRLTVL.

The chain couples TRBV5-1 to TRBJ2-1; D is tentatively TRBD1 or TRBD2 (6 bases each). Trimming removed 5 bases at V and 9 bases at J, with 21 bases between. Germline values: CDR1 SGHRS, CDR2 YFSETQ. The CDR3 runs 15 residues. The CDR3 reads CASSSQEGVNGEQFF. The CDR3 bases are TGCGCCAGCAGTTCGCAGGAGGGGGTAAATGGTGAGCAGTTCTTC.

This sequence joins TRBV9 and TRBJ2-3, with TRBD2 matching over 12 bases. CDR1 is SGDLS and CDR2 is YYNGEE in the germline V gene. The CDR3 loop spans 16 amino acids. The ends lost 0 bases at V and 2 bases at J; junction bases unmatched: 1. The CDR3 DNA follows: TGTGCCAGCAGCGTAGGGACTAGCGGGATCACAGATACGCAGTATTTT. The encoded protein is CASSVGTSGITDTQYF.

The gene calls are TRBV19 and TRBJ2-2; D tentatively fits TRBD1 or TRBD2 (6 bases each). Germline CDR1 LNHDA, CDR2 SQIVND (reference sequence). The ends were cut back, 7 bases at V and 7 bases at J, with 16 bases in the middle. The CDR3 extends over 14 amino acids. The CDR3 DNA reads TGTGCCAGTATCCCCGGAGGGGGGTTCGGGGAGCTGTTTTTT. Translated: CASIPGGGFGELFF.

The chain recombines TRBV4-2 with TRBJ2-7, with 10 bases that match TRBD2. The CDR3 loop spans 19 amino acids. With 5 bases clipped from V and 7 bases from J, the junction kept 23 bases outside the gene matches. Germline-derived CDR1 and CDR2 are LGHNA and YNFKEQ. The CDR3 sequence is CASSFLASGRRWLGKEQYF. The DNA of the CDR3 is TGTGCCAGCAGCTTCCTTGCTAGCGGGAGAAGATGGCTAGGAAAGGAGCAGTACTTC.

This sequence joins TRBV28 and TRBJ1-3; D is ambiguous. Per the germline V gene, CDR1 is MDHEN and CDR2 is SYDVKM. V was pared by 6 bases and J by 0 bases, with 15 bases between. The CDR3 has 16 amino acids. This CDR3 reads CASSLSGANSGNTIYF. The CDR3 nucleotides read TGTGCCAGCAGCCTGTCAGGAGCAAACTCTGGAAACACCATATATTTT.

The chain has TRBV6-1 and TRBJ1-3; D unclear. From germline, CDR1 is MNHNS and CDR2 SASEGT. V was shortened by 7 bases and J by 8 bases, with 18 bases between the two germline ends. The CDR3 extends over 14 amino acids. The CDR3 spells CASMLGRQSDTIYF. CDR3 nucleotide sequence: TGTGCCAGCATGCTAGGGCGCCAGTCTGACACCATATATTTT.

This clone was counted only a few times. The chain uses TRBV15 and TRBJ1-4; TRBD1 matches at 9 bases. V shed 3 bases and J 7 bases; nucleotides not matched to a gene: 9. The CDR3 runs to 16 residues. From germline, CDR1 is LNHNV and CDR2 YYDKDF (reference sequence). The CDR3 nucleotides read TGTGCCACCAGCAGGTCGAACAGGGGGCGCGGTGAAAAACTGTTTTTT. Translated, it gives CATSRSNRGRGEKLFF.

V and J are TRBV19 and TRBJ1-2; 7 bases match TRBD1. The CDR3 consists of 14 residues. The germline CDR1 and CDR2 sequences are LNHDA and SQIVND (reference sequence). V was pared by 7 bases and J by 5 bases, with 10 bases of the junction left unmatched. The CDR3: CASTVRGQQYGYTF. In DNA, the CDR3 is TGTGCCAGTACAGTTAGGGGACAGCAGTATGGCTACACCTTC.

This chain joins TRBV6-5 and TRBJ1-6; D uncertain. CDR1 is MNHEY, CDR2 SVGAGI, per germline. The germline V and J ends were trimmed by 5 bases and 6 bases, with 11 bases remaining between them. There are 14 residues in the CDR3. The CDR3 loop is CASSTGILNSPLHF. CDR3 DNA: TGTGCCAGCAGTACCGGGATCCTTAATTCACCCCTCCACTTT.

The V and J genes are TRBV11-2 and TRBJ1-3; no definite D call. This CDR3 has 15 residues. V gave up 5 bases and J gave up 4 bases, with 15 bases separating them. Germline V gene data show CDR1 as SGHAT and CDR2 as FQNNGV. CDR3 sequence reads: CASSPRTAGGNTIYF. The CDR3 nucleotides are TGTGCCAGCAGCCCCAGGACGGCGGGAGGAAACACCATATATTTT.

The chain has TRBV7-2 and TRBJ2-3, with a tentative D call TRBD2 (6 bases). This CDR3 is built from 13 residues. V lost 4 bases and J 4 bases, leaving 9 bases between the germline ends. Germline V gives CDR1 SGHTA, CDR2 FQGNSA. The CDR3 protein is CASSSGLPDTQYF. The CDR3, as DNA: TGTGCCAGCAGCTCGGGACTTCCAGATACGCAGTATTTT.